This entry features one TCR beta chain sequence. Germline values: CDR1 SGHKS, CDR2 YYEKEE (reference sequence). V lost 5 bases, J lost 8 bases, and 7 bases stayed unmatched. CDR3 size: 14 residues. Per the original data handling: The assay estimated nucleated cells by amplifying reference gene primers. Method: immunoSEQ multiplex PCR; TCRdb's copy keeps in-frame clones and lacks some. V and J calls and clone size follow that table, whereas D and trimming were derived from the DNA. Altogether 280,000 or so clones are present, roughly 90% being singletons, with the ten largest covering about 8.6%. This sample stems from a study of blood T cell repertoires in COVID-19. Study overall: From the United States, Italy and Spain came samples of acute and convalescent COVID-19. The analysed material was cDNA or gDNA that came from T cells, B-cell-depleted T cells, or PBMCs.

The chain carries TRBV5-5 and TRBJ1-3; 10 bases align to TRBD1. This receptor was taken from a man younger than 35 with active or convalescent COVID-19. Sequencing used peripheral blood. This chain's CDR3 is CASSPGQGTYTIYF. The CDR3 nucleotides read TGTGCCAGCAGTCCGGGACAGGGGACTTACACCATATATTTT.